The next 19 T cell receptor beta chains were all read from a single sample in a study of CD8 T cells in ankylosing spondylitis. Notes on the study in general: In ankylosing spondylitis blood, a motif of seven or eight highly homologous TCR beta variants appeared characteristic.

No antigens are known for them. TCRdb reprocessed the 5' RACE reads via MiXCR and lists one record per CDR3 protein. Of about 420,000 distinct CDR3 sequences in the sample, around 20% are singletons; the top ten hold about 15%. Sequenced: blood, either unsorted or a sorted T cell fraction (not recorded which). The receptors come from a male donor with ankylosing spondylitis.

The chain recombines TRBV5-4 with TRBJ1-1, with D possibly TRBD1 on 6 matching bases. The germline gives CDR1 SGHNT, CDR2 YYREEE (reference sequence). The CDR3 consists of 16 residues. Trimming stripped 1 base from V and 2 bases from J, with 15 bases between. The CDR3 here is CASSLPLQGLNTEAFF. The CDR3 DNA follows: TGTGCCAGCAGCTTGCCCCTACAGGGTCTTAACACTGAAGCTTTCTTT.

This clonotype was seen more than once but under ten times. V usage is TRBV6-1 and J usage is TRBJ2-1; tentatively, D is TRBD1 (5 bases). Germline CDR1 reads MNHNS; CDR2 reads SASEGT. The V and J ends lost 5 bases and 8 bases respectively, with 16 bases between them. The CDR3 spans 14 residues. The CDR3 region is CASSRRAQGDEQFF. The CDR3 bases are TGTGCCAGCAGTCGTAGGGCTCAAGGGGATGAGCAGTTCTTC.

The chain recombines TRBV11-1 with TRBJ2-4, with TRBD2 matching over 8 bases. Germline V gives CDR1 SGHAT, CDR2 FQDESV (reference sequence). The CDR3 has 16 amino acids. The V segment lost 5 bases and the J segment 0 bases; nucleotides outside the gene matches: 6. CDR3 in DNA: TGTGCCAGCAGCCAGGGGCTAGCGGGAGCCAAAAACATTCAGTACTTC. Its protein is CASSQGLAGAKNIQYF. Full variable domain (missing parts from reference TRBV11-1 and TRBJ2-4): EAEVAQSPRYKITEKSQAVAFWCDPISGHATLYWYRQILGQGPELLVQFQDESVVDDSQLPKDRFSAERLKGVDSTLKIQPAELGDSAMYLCASSQGLAGAKNIQYFGAGTRLSVL.

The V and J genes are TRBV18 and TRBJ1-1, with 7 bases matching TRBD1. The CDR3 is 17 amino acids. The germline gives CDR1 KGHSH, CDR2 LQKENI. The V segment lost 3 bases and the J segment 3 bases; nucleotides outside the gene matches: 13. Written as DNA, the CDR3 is TGTGCCAGCTCACCTACCGGGTTTACAGGGGACGACACTGAAGCTTTCTTT. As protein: CASSPTGFTGDDTEAFF.

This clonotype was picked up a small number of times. CDR3 region: CSARDIGRSDTQYF. Written as DNA, the CDR3 is TGCAGTGCTAGAGATATCGGGAGGTCAGATACGCAGTATTTT. The chain joins TRBV20-1 to TRBJ2-3, with TRBD2 identical over 7 bases. The V segment lost 0 bases and the J segment 4 bases; nucleotides outside the gene matches: 4. Germline V CDR1 and CDR2: DFQATT, SNEGSKA (reference sequence). The CDR3 runs 14 residues.

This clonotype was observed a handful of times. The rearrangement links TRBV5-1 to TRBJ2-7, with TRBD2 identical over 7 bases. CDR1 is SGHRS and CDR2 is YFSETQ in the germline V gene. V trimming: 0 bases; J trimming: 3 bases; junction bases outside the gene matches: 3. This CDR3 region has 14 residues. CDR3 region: CASSLGWGGYEQYF. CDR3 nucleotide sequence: TGCGCCAGCAGCTTGGGTTGGGGGGGCTACGAGCAGTACTTC.

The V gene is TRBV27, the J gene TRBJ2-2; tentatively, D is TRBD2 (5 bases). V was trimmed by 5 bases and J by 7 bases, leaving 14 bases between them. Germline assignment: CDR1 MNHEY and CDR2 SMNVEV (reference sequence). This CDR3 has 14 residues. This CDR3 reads CASSTPRGNGELFF. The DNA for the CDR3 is TGTGCCAGCAGTACCCCTCGGGGAAACGGGGAGCTGTTTTTT.

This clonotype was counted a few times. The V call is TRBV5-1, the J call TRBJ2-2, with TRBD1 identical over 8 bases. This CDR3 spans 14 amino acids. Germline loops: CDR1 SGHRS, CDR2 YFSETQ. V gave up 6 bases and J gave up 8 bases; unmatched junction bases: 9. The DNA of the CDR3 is TGCGCCAGCAAGCTACAGGGGGACGCAGGGGAGCTGTTTTTT. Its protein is CASKLQGDAGELFF. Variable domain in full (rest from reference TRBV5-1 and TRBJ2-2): KAGVTQTPRYLIKTRGQQVTLSCSPISGHRSVSWYQQTPGQGLQFLFEYFSETQRNKGNFPGRFSGRQFSNSRSEMNVSTLELGDSALYLCASKLQGDAGELFFGEGSRLTVL.

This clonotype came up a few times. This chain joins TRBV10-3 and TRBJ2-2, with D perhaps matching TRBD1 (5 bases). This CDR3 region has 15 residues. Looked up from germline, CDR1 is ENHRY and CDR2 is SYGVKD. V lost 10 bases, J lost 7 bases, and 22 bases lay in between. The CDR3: CATGPLGRDGGELFF. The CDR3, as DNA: TGTGCCACCGGGCCCCTCGGCAGGGATGGCGGGGAGCTGTTTTTT.

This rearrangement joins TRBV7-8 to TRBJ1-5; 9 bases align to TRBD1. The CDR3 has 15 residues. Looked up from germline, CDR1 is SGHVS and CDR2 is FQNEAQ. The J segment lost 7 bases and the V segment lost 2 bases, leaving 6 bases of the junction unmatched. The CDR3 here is CASSLTGQGLQPQHF. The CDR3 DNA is TGTGCCAGCAGCTTAACGGGACAGGGCTTACAGCCCCAGCATTTT.

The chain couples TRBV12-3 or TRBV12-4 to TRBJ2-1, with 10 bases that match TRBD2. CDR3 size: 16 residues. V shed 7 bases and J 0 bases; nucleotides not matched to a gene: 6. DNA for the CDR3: TGTGCCAGCACCAGACTAGCGGGCCGCTCCTACAATGAGCAGTTCTTC. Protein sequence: CASTRLAGRSYNEQFF.

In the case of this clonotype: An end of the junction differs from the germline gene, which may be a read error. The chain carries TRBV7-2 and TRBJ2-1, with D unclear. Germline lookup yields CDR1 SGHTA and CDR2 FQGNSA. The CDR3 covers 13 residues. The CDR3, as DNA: TGTGCCAGCAGATTCTCTGGGTCAGAGATCCCGGTCTTC. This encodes CASRFSGSEIPVF.

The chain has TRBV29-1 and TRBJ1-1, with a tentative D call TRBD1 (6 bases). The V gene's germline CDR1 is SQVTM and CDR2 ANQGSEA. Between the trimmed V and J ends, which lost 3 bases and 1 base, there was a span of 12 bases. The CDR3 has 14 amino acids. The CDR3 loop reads CSVEGGARNTEAFF. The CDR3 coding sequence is TGCAGCGTTGAGGGGGGGGCCCGGAACACTGAAGCTTTCTTT.

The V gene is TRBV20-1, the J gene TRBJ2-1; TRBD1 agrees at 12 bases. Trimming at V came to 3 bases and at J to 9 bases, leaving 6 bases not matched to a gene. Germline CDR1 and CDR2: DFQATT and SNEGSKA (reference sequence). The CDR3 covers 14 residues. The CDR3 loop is CSASEGTGGPEQFF. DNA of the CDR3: TGCAGTGCTAGTGAAGGGACAGGGGGCCCTGAGCAGTTCTTC.

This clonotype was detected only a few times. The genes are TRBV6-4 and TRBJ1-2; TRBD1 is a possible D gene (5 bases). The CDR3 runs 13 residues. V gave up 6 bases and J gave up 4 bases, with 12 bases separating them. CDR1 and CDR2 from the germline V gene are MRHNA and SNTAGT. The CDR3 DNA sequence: TGTGCCAGCAGCTCAGGGATCGGCTATGGCTACACCTTC. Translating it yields CASSSGIGYGYTF.

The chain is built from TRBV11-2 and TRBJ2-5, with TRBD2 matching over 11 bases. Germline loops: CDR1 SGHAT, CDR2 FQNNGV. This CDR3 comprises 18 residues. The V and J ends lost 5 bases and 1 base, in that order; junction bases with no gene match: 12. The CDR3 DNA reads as TGTGCCAGCAGCCCAGGACTAGCGGGCACAAGGTTCCAAGAGACCCAGTACTTC. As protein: CASSPGLAGTRFQETQYF. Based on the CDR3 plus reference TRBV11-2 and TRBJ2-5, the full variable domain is EAGVAQSPRYKIIEKRQSVAFWCNPISGHATLYWYQQILGQGPKLLIQFQNNGVVDDSQLPKDRFSAERLKGVDSTLKIQPAKLEDSAVYLCASSPGLAGTRFQETQYFGPGTRLLVL.

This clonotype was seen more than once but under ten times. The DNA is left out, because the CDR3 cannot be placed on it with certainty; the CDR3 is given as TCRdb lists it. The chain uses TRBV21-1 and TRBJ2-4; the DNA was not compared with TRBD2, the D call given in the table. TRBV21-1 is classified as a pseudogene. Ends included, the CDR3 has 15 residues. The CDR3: CASSFGEGSPNIQYF.

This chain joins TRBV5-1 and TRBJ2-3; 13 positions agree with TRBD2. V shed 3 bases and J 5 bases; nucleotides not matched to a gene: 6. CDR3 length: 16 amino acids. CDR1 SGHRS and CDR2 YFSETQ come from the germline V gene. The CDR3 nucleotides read TGCGCCAGCAGCTCTACTAGCGGGAGGGCCTTAGATACGCAGTATTTT. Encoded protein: CASSSTSGRALDTQYF.

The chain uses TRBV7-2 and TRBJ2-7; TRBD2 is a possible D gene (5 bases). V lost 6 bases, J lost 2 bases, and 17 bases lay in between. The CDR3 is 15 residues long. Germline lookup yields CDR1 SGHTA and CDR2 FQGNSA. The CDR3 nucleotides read TGTGCCAGCAGAACTGTTACCGCGGGCACCTACGAGCAGTACTTC. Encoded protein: CASRTVTAGTYEQYF.